The 3 T cell receptor beta chains below come from one sample, sequenced in a study of PD-1 blockade in classical Hodgkin lymphoma (TCRdb year 2020). The intended sense of this specimen's time point label: cycle 1 day 1 (C1D1), immediately before nivolumab initiation. Every trial patient had relapsed following autologous stem cell transplantation, and prior brentuximab vedotin exposure was what differed among cohorts A, B and C. Libraries were made using the immunoSEQ multiplex PCR assay. TCRdb mirrors the immuneACCESS table, restricted to in-frame sequences. Some clones are absent from its copies; in checked studies, under half trace to an unresolved V gene, and the reason for the others is unknown. This sample is represented by about 24,000 clones; over 70% of them were singletons. Together, the top ten hold approximately 7.2% of the sample. Specimen: peripheral blood mononuclear cells (PBMCs), collected at baseline. These receptors were taken from a human donor with classical Hodgkin lymphoma.

The chain links TRBV6-6 to TRBJ1-6; 7 nucleotides line up with TRBD1. V dropped 7 bases and J dropped 10; count of bases not matched to a gene: 10. Looked up from germline, CDR1 is MNHNY and CDR2 is SVGAGI (reference sequence). CDR3 length: 14 amino acids. The DNA of the CDR3 is TGTGCCAGCACCCTTTCTGGGACAGAATCACCCCTCCACTTT. It codes for CASTLSGTESPLHF.

The CDR3 reads CASSSPDRGVPDTQYF. Written as DNA, the CDR3 is TGTGCCAGCAGTTCCCCGGACAGGGGTGTTCCAGATACGCAGTATTTT. The genes are TRBV6-6 and TRBJ2-3; TRBD1 matches at 9 bases. J lost 4 bases, V lost 4 bases, and 9 bases had no gene match. The CDR3 runs to 16 residues. Germline V gene lookup returns CDR1 MNHNY and CDR2 SVGAGI (reference sequence).

This clone was seen more than once but under ten times. The CDR3 reads CASSLILVHNEQFF. CDR3 nucleotides: TGTGCCAGCAGCTTAATACTAGTCCACAATGAGCAGTTCTTC. The rearrangement links TRBV7-2 to TRBJ2-1, with D maybe TRBD2 (5 bases). V gave up 2 bases and J gave up 5 bases, with 10 bases separating them. The length of the CDR3 is 14 residues. CDR1 is SGHTA, CDR2 FQGNSA, per germline.